This is a list of T cell receptor beta chains from one sample in a study of OX40 agonist ivuxolimab in advanced cancers. TCRdb's table, derived via immunoSEQ multiplex PCR, lists solely in-frame clones and lacks some. The sample lists 60,000 to 65,000 clones, less than 95% seen once, with around 0.4% in the top ten. The source was CD4+ or CD8+ T cells sorted from blood, collected in a trial of the OX40 agonist ivuxolimab. The origin of the receptors is an adult with an advanced solid tumor such as melanoma, head and neck, liver or kidney cancer. The CDR3 runs from the conserved cysteine through the conserved F or W. Fields, in order: J gene, clone size, CDR3 length, V gene, D gene, CDR3 protein, CDR3 DNA. The D gene is left open where the match is weak. Clone size is not always given. Where it is, it says once, few, many or a class for expanded clones.

j_gene: TRBJ1-5; abundance: NA; len: 14; v_gene: TRBV27; d_gene: NA; CDR3aa: CASSPRDSNQPQHF; CDR3nt: TGTGCCAGCAGTCCCCGAGATAGCAATCAGCCCCAGCATTTT
j_gene: TRBJ2-1; abundance: once; len: 16; v_gene: TRBV5-4; d_gene: NA; CDR3aa: CASSLGGRGHYNEQFF; CDR3nt: TGTGCCAGCAGCTTGGGGGGGAGGGGACACTACAATGAGCAGTTCTTC
j_gene: TRBJ1-3; abundance: NA; len: 20; v_gene: TRBV18; d_gene: NA; CDR3aa: CASSPFVGTQLSSSGNTIYF; CDR3nt: TGTGCCAGCTCACCATTTGTCGGGACACAACTTAGTAGCTCTGGAAACACCATATATTTT
j_gene: TRBJ1-4; abundance: NA; len: 12; v_gene: TRBV5-4; d_gene: NA; CDR3aa: CASSLDREELFF; CDR3nt: TGTGCCAGCAGCTTGGATAGGGAGGAACTGTTTTTT
j_gene: TRBJ2-1; abundance: NA; len: 16; v_gene: TRBV19; d_gene: TRBD2; CDR3aa: CASSMVIGGYNNEQFF; CDR3nt: TGTGCCAGTAGTATGGTCATCGGGGGGTACAACAATGAGCAGTTCTTC
j_gene: TRBJ2-7; abundance: NA; len: 17; v_gene: TRBV28; d_gene: TRBD1; CDR3aa: CASSSYSRQGTIYEQYF; CDR3nt: TGTGCCAGCAGTTCCTACTCAAGACAGGGGACCATCTACGAGCAGTACTTC
j_gene: TRBJ2-1; abundance: NA; len: 15; v_gene: TRBV19; d_gene: NA; CDR3aa: CASSIAGVFSNEQFF; CDR3nt: TGTGCCAGTAGTATAGCGGGAGTATTTTCGAATGAGCAGTTCTTC
j_gene: TRBJ2-1; abundance: NA; len: 14; v_gene: TRBV5-1; d_gene: NA; CDR3aa: CASSMDTLYNEQFF; CDR3nt: TGCGCCAGCAGCATGGACACACTGTACAATGAGCAGTTCTTC
j_gene: TRBJ2-4; abundance: once; len: 14; v_gene: TRBV27; d_gene: NA; CDR3aa: CASSSTQGSFIQYF; CDR3nt: TGTGCCAGCAGTTCGACACAGGGTTCGTTCATTCAGTACTTC
j_gene: TRBJ1-2; abundance: NA; len: 17; v_gene: TRBV7-2; d_gene: TRBD1; CDR3aa: CAGRPPGQVGPNYGYTF; CDR3nt: TGTGCCGGCAGACCACCTGGACAGGTTGGGCCTAACTATGGCTACACCTTC
j_gene: TRBJ2-6; abundance: NA; len: 17; v_gene: TRBV27; d_gene: TRBD1; CDR3aa: CASSDRGILSGANVLTF; CDR3nt: TGTGCCAGCAGCGACAGGGGGATTCTCTCTGGGGCCAACGTCCTGACTTTC
j_gene: TRBJ2-5; abundance: NA; len: 16; v_gene: TRBV7-2; d_gene: TRBD1; CDR3aa: CASRQAGLQGQETQYF; CDR3nt: TGTGCCAGCAGACAAGCCGGTTTACAGGGGCAAGAGACCCAGTACTTC
j_gene: TRBJ1-6; abundance: once; len: 15; v_gene: TRBV6-1; d_gene: TRBD1; CDR3aa: CASRISQGGNSPLHF; CDR3nt: TGTGCCAGCAGAATCTCTCAGGGGGGGAATTCACCCCTCCACTTT
j_gene: TRBJ1-1; abundance: few; len: 11; v_gene: TRBV30; d_gene: TRBD1; CDR3aa: CAYRGNTEAFF; CDR3nt: TGTGCGTACAGGGGTAACACTGAAGCTTTCTTT
j_gene: TRBJ1-4; abundance: NA; len: 17; v_gene: TRBV30; d_gene: NA; CDR3aa: CAWSVKGTIGTNEKLFF; CDR3nt: TGTGCCTGGAGTGTAAAGGGCACCATAGGAACTAATGAAAAACTGTTTTTT
j_gene: TRBJ1-2; abundance: NA; len: 15; v_gene: TRBV21-1; d_gene: NA; CDR3aa: CASSRGQGLNYGYTF; CDR3nt: TGTGCCAGCAGCAGGGGACAGGGGTTAAACTATGGCTACACCTTC
j_gene: TRBJ1-1; abundance: NA; len: 15; v_gene: TRBV7-8; d_gene: NA; CDR3aa: CASSLGFAENTEAFF; CDR3nt: TGTGCCAGCAGCTTAGGGTTCGCGGAGAACACTGAAGCTTTCTTT
j_gene: TRBJ2-7; abundance: NA; len: 16; v_gene: TRBV5-1; d_gene: TRBD2; CDR3aa: CASSLFSGTSSYEQYF; CDR3nt: TGCGCCAGCAGCTTGTTTAGCGGGACAAGTTCCTACGAGCAGTACTTC
j_gene: TRBJ1-4; abundance: NA; len: 13; v_gene: TRBV18; d_gene: NA; CDR3aa: CASSPGGMGKLFF; CDR3nt: TGTGCCAGCTCACCCGGGGGAATGGGAAAACTGTTTTTT
j_gene: TRBJ1-1; abundance: once; len: 13; v_gene: TRBV10-1; d_gene: NA; CDR3aa: CASRPQGQQITFF; CDR3nt: TGCGCCAGCAGGCCACAGGGCCAACAAATAACTTTCTTT
j_gene: TRBJ1-2; abundance: NA; len: 15; v_gene: TRBV4-1; d_gene: TRBD1; CDR3aa: CASSQGQGDNYGYTF; CDR3nt: TGCGCCAGCAGCCAAGGACAGGGCGATAACTATGGCTACACCTTC
j_gene: TRBJ1-6; abundance: once; len: 16; v_gene: TRBV27; d_gene: NA; CDR3aa: CASSPGLKIYNSPLHF; CDR3nt: TGTGCCAGCAGCCCAGGACTGAAAATATATAATTCACCCCTCCACTTT
j_gene: TRBJ2-1; abundance: NA; len: 17; v_gene: TRBV5-4; d_gene: NA; CDR3aa: CASSSRTDLRENNEQFF; CDR3nt: TGTGCCAGCAGCTCCCGGACAGACCTAAGAGAAAACAATGAGCAGTTCTTC
j_gene: TRBJ2-2; abundance: once; len: 15; v_gene: TRBV7-2; d_gene: NA; CDR3aa: CASSRNPTATGELFF; CDR3nt: TGTGCCAGCAGCCGAAATCCGACAGCCACCGGGGAGCTGTTTTTT
j_gene: TRBJ2-3; abundance: NA; len: 14; v_gene: TRBV7-2; d_gene: TRBD1; CDR3aa: CASSLLQGTDTQYF; CDR3nt: TGTGCCAGCAGCCTACTACAGGGGACAGATACGCAGTATTTT
j_gene: TRBJ2-2; abundance: NA; len: 14; v_gene: TRBV9; d_gene: NA; CDR3aa: CASSVAELPGELFF; CDR3nt: TGTGCCAGCAGCGTAGCGGAGCTCCCCGGGGAGCTGTTTTTT
j_gene: TRBJ1-2; abundance: NA; len: 14; v_gene: TRBV2; d_gene: TRBD1; CDR3aa: CASSVLTGEHGYTF; CDR3nt: TGTGCCAGCAGTGTGTTGACAGGGGAGCATGGCTACACCTTC
j_gene: TRBJ2-2; abundance: NA; len: 14; v_gene: TRBV10-3; d_gene: TRBD2; CDR3aa: CAIRGLAGAGELFF; CDR3nt: TGTGCCATCAGGGGACTAGCGGGAGCCGGGGAGCTGTTTTTT
j_gene: TRBJ2-7; abundance: NA; len: 12; v_gene: TRBV10-3; d_gene: NA; CDR3aa: CAISERGGEQYF; CDR3nt: TGTGCCATCAGTGAGCGGGGAGGAGAGCAGTACTTC
j_gene: TRBJ2-7; abundance: NA; len: 15; v_gene: TRBV7-5; d_gene: NA; CDR3aa: CASSLGGSPPYEQYF; CDR3nt: TGTGCCAGCAGCTTAGGCGGGAGCCCTCCTTACGAGCAGTACTTC
j_gene: TRBJ1-1; abundance: few; len: 14; v_gene: TRBV7-2; d_gene: NA; CDR3aa: CASSLERGNTEAFF; CDR3nt: TGTGCCAGCAGCTTAGAGAGGGGAAACACTGAAGCTTTCTTT
j_gene: TRBJ2-1; abundance: NA; len: 17; v_gene: TRBV2; d_gene: TRBD2; CDR3aa: CASSEGKGGGSYNEQFF; CDR3nt: TGTGCCAGCAGTGAAGGAAAAGGCGGGGGCTCCTACAATGAGCAGTTCTTC
j_gene: TRBJ2-2; abundance: NA; len: 13; v_gene: TRBV11-3; d_gene: NA; CDR3aa: CASSSPVSGELFF; CDR3nt: TGTGCCAGCAGCTCCCCGGTTTCCGGGGAGCTGTTTTTT
j_gene: TRBJ2-1; abundance: few; len: 12; v_gene: TRBV5-1; d_gene: NA; CDR3aa: CASSVYLNEQFF; CDR3nt: TGCGCCAGCAGCGTATACTTGAATGAGCAGTTCTTC
j_gene: TRBJ2-1; abundance: NA; len: 17; v_gene: TRBV7-2; d_gene: NA; CDR3aa: CASSSRGGRDSYNEQFF; CDR3nt: TGTGCCAGCAGCTCCCGTGGGGGAAGAGACTCCTACAATGAGCAGTTCTTC
j_gene: TRBJ2-1; abundance: NA; len: 15; v_gene: TRBV7-7; d_gene: NA; CDR3aa: CASSSGAATYNEQFF; CDR3nt: TGTGCCAGCAGCTCGGGAGCCGCAACCTACAATGAGCAGTTCTTC
j_gene: TRBJ1-1; abundance: NA; len: 14; v_gene: TRBV5-6; d_gene: TRBD1; CDR3aa: CASTVTGGRTEAFF; CDR3nt: TGTGCCAGCACCGTGACAGGGGGCCGGACTGAAGCTTTCTTT
j_gene: TRBJ1-5; abundance: once; len: 15; v_gene: TRBV5-8; d_gene: TRBD1; CDR3aa: CASRTPGQVNQPQHF; CDR3nt: TGTGCCAGCAGAACCCCGGGACAGGTCAATCAGCCCCAGCATTTT
j_gene: TRBJ2-1; abundance: few; len: 15; v_gene: TRBV27; d_gene: NA; CDR3aa: CASSLGLGRGDEQFF; CDR3nt: TGTGCCAGCAGTTTAGGCCTAGGGAGGGGGGATGAGCAGTTCTTC
j_gene: TRBJ1-1; abundance: NA; len: 14; v_gene: TRBV9; d_gene: TRBD1; CDR3aa: CASSRGQGATEAFF; CDR3nt: TGTGCCAGCAGCCGAGGCCAGGGGGCCACTGAAGCTTTCTTT
j_gene: TRBJ2-3; abundance: once; len: 14; v_gene: TRBV19; d_gene: NA; CDR3aa: CAPDTQNSTDTQYF; CDR3nt: TGTGCCCCGGATACTCAGAATAGCACAGATACGCAGTATTTT
j_gene: TRBJ2-5; abundance: NA; len: 17; v_gene: TRBV2; d_gene: TRBD2; CDR3aa: CASGGGWVSGKGETQYF; CDR3nt: TGTGCCAGTGGAGGCGGATGGGTTAGCGGGAAGGGAGAGACCCAGTACTTC
j_gene: TRBJ2-1; abundance: NA; len: 17; v_gene: TRBV7-9; d_gene: TRBD2; CDR3aa: CASSSDSSGTKHNEQFF; CDR3nt: TGTGCCAGCAGCTCAGATAGCTCCGGGACTAAACACAATGAGCAGTTCTTC
j_gene: TRBJ1-5; abundance: NA; len: 13; v_gene: TRBV19; d_gene: TRBD1; CDR3aa: CASSRQGDQPQHF; CDR3nt: TGTGCCAGTAGTAGACAGGGCGATCAGCCCCAGCATTTT
j_gene: TRBJ1-1; abundance: NA; len: 13; v_gene: TRBV30; d_gene: NA; CDR3aa: CAWRGQQNTEAFF; CDR3nt: TGTGCCTGGAGGGGGCAGCAGAACACTGAAGCTTTCTTT
j_gene: TRBJ2-2; abundance: NA; len: 14; v_gene: TRBV5-6; d_gene: NA; CDR3aa: CASSGGLNTGELFF; CDR3nt: TGTGCCAGCAGCGGGGGACTTAACACCGGGGAGCTGTTTTTT
j_gene: TRBJ1-1; abundance: NA; len: 15; v_gene: TRBV30; d_gene: TRBD1; CDR3aa: CALRGRELMNTEAFF; CDR3nt: TGTGCCCTCAGGGGGAGGGAATTAATGAACACTGAAGCTTTCTTT
j_gene: TRBJ2-7; abundance: NA; len: 15; v_gene: TRBV6-1; d_gene: NA; CDR3aa: CASSEGQLSSYEQYF; CDR3nt: TGTGCCAGCAGTGAAGGACAGCTCAGCTCCTACGAGCAGTACTTC
j_gene: TRBJ2-1; abundance: NA; len: 14; v_gene: TRBV4-3; d_gene: NA; CDR3aa: CASSQWGATNEQFF; CDR3nt: TGCGCCAGCAGCCAGTGGGGGGCGACCAATGAGCAGTTCTTC
j_gene: TRBJ2-7; abundance: NA; len: 13; v_gene: TRBV29-1; d_gene: NA; CDR3aa: CSVRDTPFEEQYF; CDR3nt: TGCAGCGTGCGGGACACCCCCTTTGAGGAGCAGTACTTC
j_gene: TRBJ2-1; abundance: NA; len: 16; v_gene: TRBV2; d_gene: NA; CDR3aa: CASSAFRGLGYNEQFF; CDR3nt: TGTGCCAGCAGTGCGTTTAGGGGCCTCGGGTACAATGAGCAGTTCTTC
j_gene: TRBJ1-1; abundance: NA; len: 15; v_gene: TRBV27; d_gene: TRBD1; CDR3aa: CASSSLGTGGTEAFF; CDR3nt: TGTGCCAGCAGTTCCCTAGGGACAGGGGGCACTGAAGCTTTCTTT
j_gene: TRBJ1-2; abundance: NA; len: 13; v_gene: TRBV10-3; d_gene: TRBD1; CDR3aa: CAISVGTGYGYTF; CDR3nt: TGTGCCATCAGTGTTGGGACAGGCTATGGCTACACCTTC
j_gene: TRBJ2-3; abundance: once; len: 16; v_gene: TRBV30; d_gene: NA; CDR3aa: CAWSVWGLRSTDTQYF; CDR3nt: TGTGCCTGGAGTGTATGGGGATTAAGAAGCACAGATACGCAGTATTTT
j_gene: TRBJ1-2; abundance: NA; len: 14; v_gene: TRBV6-4; d_gene: TRBD1; CDR3aa: CASSDSPDRDGYTF; CDR3nt: TGTGCCAGCAGTGACTCTCCTGACAGGGATGGCTACACCTTC
j_gene: TRBJ2-2; abundance: NA; len: 15; v_gene: TRBV14; d_gene: TRBD2; CDR3aa: CASSPAGVNTGELFF; CDR3nt: TGTGCCAGCAGCCCGGCGGGGGTGAACACCGGGGAGCTGTTTTTT
j_gene: TRBJ2-5; abundance: NA; len: 14; v_gene: TRBV10-2; d_gene: NA; CDR3aa: CASSESGGAETQYF; CDR3nt: TGCGCCAGCAGTGAGTCCGGAGGGGCGGAGACCCAGTACTTC
j_gene: TRBJ2-7; abundance: NA; len: 14; v_gene: TRBV5-4; d_gene: NA; CDR3aa: CASSLGFDSRGGAF; CDR3nt: TGTGCCAGCAGCTTGGGTTTTGACTCCCGAGGGGGGGCCTTC
j_gene: TRBJ2-2; abundance: NA; len: 14; v_gene: TRBV29-1; d_gene: NA; CDR3aa: CSVAKDTNTGELFF; CDR3nt: TGCAGCGTTGCGAAAGACACGAACACCGGGGAGCTGTTTTTT